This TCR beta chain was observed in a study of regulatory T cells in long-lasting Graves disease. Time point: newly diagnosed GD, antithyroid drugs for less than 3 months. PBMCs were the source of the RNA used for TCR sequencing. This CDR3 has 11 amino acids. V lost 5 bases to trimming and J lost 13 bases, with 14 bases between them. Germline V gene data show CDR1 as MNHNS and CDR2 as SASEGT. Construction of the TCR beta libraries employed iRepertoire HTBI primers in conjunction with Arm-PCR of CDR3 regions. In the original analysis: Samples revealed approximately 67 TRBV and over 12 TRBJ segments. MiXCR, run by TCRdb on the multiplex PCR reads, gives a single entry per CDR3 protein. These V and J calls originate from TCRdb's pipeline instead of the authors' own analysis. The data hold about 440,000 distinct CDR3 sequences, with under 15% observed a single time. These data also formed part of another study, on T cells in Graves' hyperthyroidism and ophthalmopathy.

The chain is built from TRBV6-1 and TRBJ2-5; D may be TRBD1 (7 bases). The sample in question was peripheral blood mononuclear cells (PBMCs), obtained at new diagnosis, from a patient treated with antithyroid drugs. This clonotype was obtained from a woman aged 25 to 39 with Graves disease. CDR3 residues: CASSRTGDRYF. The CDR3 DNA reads TGTGCCAGCAGTCGAACGGGGGACAGGTACTTC.